The 28 T cell receptor beta chains in this list originate from one sample, sequenced in a study of shared clonotypes between healthy human individuals. Produced via immunoSEQ multiplex PCR; TCRdb's table is partial and in-frame only. This sample has about 2.1 million clones, with roughly 93% found just once. The naive CD8 population came from CD45RO-negative cells selected for CCR7, without terminally differentiated effector memory CD45RA+ cells. Sequencing was carried out using naive CD8+ T cells from PBMCs. Receptors were obtained from a man between 18 and 29 years old in good health. Some clones in this sample may be carry-over from other donors' samples.

The J gene is TRBJ2-5, the V gene TRBV27; D unclear. The germline gives CDR1 MNHEY, CDR2 SMNVEV (reference sequence). The CDR3 length is 14 residues. V lost 6 bases to trimming and J lost 5 bases, with 16 bases between them. In nucleotides, the CDR3 is TGTGCCAGCAGCCTTTACGGGCCTCAGGAGACCCAGTACTTC. Translating gives CASSLYGPQETQYF.

The chain links TRBV2 to TRBJ2-7; D not resolved. V was cut by 6 bases and J by 0 bases, with 12 bases left in between. The CDR3 is 14 amino acids. Germline assignment: CDR1 SNHLY and CDR2 FYNNEI. The CDR3 here is CASRTQDGSYEQYF. CDR3 DNA: TGTGCCAGCAGGACCCAAGATGGCTCCTACGAGCAGTACTTC.

The CDR3 here is CASRVGTEAYEQYF. CDR3 sequence (DNA): TGTGCCAGCAGGGTCGGGACGGAAGCCTACGAGCAGTACTTC. The J gene is TRBJ2-7, the V gene TRBV7-8, with D perhaps assigned TRBD1 or TRBD2 (5 bases each). Germline loops: CDR1 SGHVS, CDR2 FQNEAQ. Trimming removed 6 bases at V and 2 bases at J, with 14 bases between. The CDR3 covers 14 residues.

Of note for this clone: The same CDR3 arises from other DNA sequences in this sample as well. The rearrangement links TRBV19 to TRBJ1-5; D unresolved. This CDR3 comprises 12 residues. Trimming took off 3 bases at V and 4 bases at J, with 4 bases between the two ends. The germline V gene encodes CDR1 LNHDA and CDR2 SQIVND (reference sequence). CDR3 sequence reads: CASSIGNQPQHF. The CDR3 nucleotides are TGTGCCAGTAGTATTGGTAATCAGCCCCAGCATTTT.

This clone is a singleton in its sample. CDR3 in amino acids: CASSLVQGLGPYYGYTF. The CDR3 DNA reads as TGCGCCAGCAGCTTGGTTCAGGGGTTGGGGCCCTACTATGGCTACACCTTC. V and J are TRBV5-1 and TRBJ1-2, with a possible D match to TRBD1 (6 bases). V was trimmed by 0 bases and J by 3 bases, leaving 18 bases between them. In germline, CDR1 is SGHRS, CDR2 YFSETQ. The CDR3 is made up of 17 amino acids.

J is TRBJ1-2 and V is TRBV27; D gene ambiguous. There are 15 residues in the CDR3. V dropped 4 bases and J dropped 0 bases, with 12 bases sitting between them. CDR1 is MNHEY, CDR2 SMNVEV, per germline (reference sequence). The CDR3 bases are TGTGCCAGCAGTTCCTCCACTAGAGCTAACTATGGCTACACCTTC. Protein product: CASSSSTRANYGYTF.

The genes are TRBV5-4 and TRBJ2-5, with D possibly matching TRBD2 (6 bases). The J call is doubtful: the DNA matches TRBJ2-7 better. The CDR3 extends over 13 amino acids. CDR1 and CDR2 from the germline V gene are SGHNT and YYREEE (reference sequence). The CDR3 DNA follows: TGTGCCAGCAGCCTGGGACTTGAGTACGAGCAGTACTTC. It yields the protein CASSLGLEYEQYF.

The chain carries TRBV12-2 and TRBJ1-1; the table's D gene call, TRBD1, was not cross checked with the DNA. TRBV12-2 is listed as a pseudogene. CDR3 length: 16 amino acids. The CDR3 protein is CASRLVLGQLNTEAFF. For the CDR3, the DNA is TGTGCAAGTCGCTTAGTACTGGGACAGTTGAACACTGAAGCTTTCTTT.

The chain has TRBV29-1 and TRBJ2-2; D is undetermined. Trimming shortened V by 5 bases and J by 8 bases, and 9 bases separated the two germline ends. From germline, CDR1 is SQVTM and CDR2 ANQGSEA. This CDR3 is built from 11 residues. CDR3 nucleotides: TGCAGCGTTCGCCTAGTTGGGGAGCTGTTTTTT. Translating it yields CSVRLVGELFF.

V and J are TRBV11-3 and TRBJ1-2; D ambiguous. The CDR3 runs to 15 residues. Trimming took 4 bases from V and 5 from J, leaving 17 bases between them. From germline, CDR1 is SGHNT and CDR2 YENEEA. The CDR3 nucleotides read TGTGCCAGCAGCTGGGGTGGCAGAAATTATTATGGCTACACCTTC. As protein: CASSWGGRNYYGYTF.

On this clone: Other nucleotide sequences in the sample specify the same CDR3. This sequence joins TRBV11-2 and TRBJ1-1; no clear D gene. V shed 2 bases and J shed 0 bases, with 4 bases lying between them. This CDR3 region has 13 residues. Germline CDR1 is SGHAT and CDR2 is FQNNGV. CDR3 region: CASSLNLNTEAFF. The CDR3 DNA reads TGTGCCAGCAGCTTAAACTTGAACACTGAAGCTTTCTTT. The full variable domain, its missing parts supplied by reference TRBV11-2 and TRBJ1-1, is EAGVAQSPRYKIIEKRQSVAFWCNPISGHATLYWYQQILGQGPKLLIQFQNNGVVDDSQLPKDRFSAERLKGVDSTLKIQPAKLEDSAVYLCASSLNLNTEAFFGQGTRLTVV.

The chain employs TRBV19 and TRBJ1-1, with D tentatively TRBD1 (6 bases). V was pared by 5 bases and J by 6 bases, with 19 bases between. The CDR3 runs 15 residues. Germline CDR1 reads LNHDA; CDR2 reads SQIVND (reference sequence). CDR3 in amino acids: CASSFSDSVFPEAFF. The CDR3 region has the DNA TGTGCCAGTAGTTTCTCGGACAGTGTTTTTCCTGAAGCTTTCTTT.

The chain combines TRBV10-3 with TRBJ2-7; 7 positions match TRBD1. Per germline, CDR1 ENHRY and CDR2 SYGVKD. V dropped 5 bases and J dropped 1; count of bases not matched to a gene: 5. There are 14 residues in the CDR3. CDR3 amino acids: CAISRQGSSYEQYF. In DNA form, the CDR3 reads TGTGCCATCAGTCGACAGGGTTCGTCCTACGAGCAGTACTTC.

The chain joins TRBV5-6 to TRBJ2-7; tentatively, D is TRBD1 (5 bases). Germline loops: CDR1 SGHDT, CDR2 YYEEEE. The CDR3 has 14 residues. V lost 5 bases and J lost 2, with 14 bases in between. Here the CDR3 reads CASRVNGAPYEQYF. The CDR3 DNA reads TGTGCCAGCAGAGTAAATGGGGCTCCCTACGAGCAGTACTTC.

V and J are TRBV28 and TRBJ1-6; no clear D gene. The CDR3 runs 14 residues. Deletions cut 2 bases from V and 7 bases from J, with 9 bases between. CDR1 MDHEN and CDR2 SYDVKM come from the germline V gene. The CDR3 DNA sequence: TGTGCCAGCAGTTTACGGGCTACCAATTCACCCCTCCACTTT. Amino acid sequence: CASSLRATNSPLHF.

J is TRBJ2-1 and V is TRBV27; 7 positions agree with TRBD1. Germline loops: CDR1 MNHEY, CDR2 SMNVEV (reference sequence). J lost 4 bases, V lost 1 base, and 10 bases had no gene match. This CDR3 spans 17 amino acids. CDR3 nucleotide sequence: TGTGCCAGCAGTTTATTCGATCGGGACAGAGGTTACAATGAGCAGTTCTTC. This codes for CASSLFDRDRGYNEQFF.

CDR3 DNA: TGTGCCAGCAGCTTCGGCGGGAGGAACAATGAGCAGTTCTTC. Its translation is CASSFGGRNNEQFF. The chain links TRBV13 to TRBJ2-1; TRBD2 agrees at 8 bases. Germline V gene sequence: CDR1 PRHDT, CDR2 FYEKMQ (reference sequence). After removal of 3 bases from V and 5 bases from J, the junction contained 3 bases not matched to a gene. This CDR3 comprises 14 residues.

V is TRBV28 and J is TRBJ2-1; D uncertain. The germline V gene has CDR1 MDHEN and CDR2 SYDVKM. V was pared by 5 bases and J by 5 bases, with 10 bases between. The length of the CDR3 is 13 residues. CDR3 DNA sequence: TGTGCCAGCAGTGCTCTCCTTGACAATGAGCAGTTCTTC. Translating gives CASSALLDNEQFF.

The chain recombines TRBV7-2 with TRBJ2-1; D perhaps matches TRBD2 (5 bases). The CDR3 sequence is 16 residues long. Trimming stripped 5 bases from V and 2 bases from J, with 16 bases between. The germline V gene encodes CDR1 SGHTA and CDR2 FQGNSA. CDR3 coding DNA: TGTGCCAGCAGCCCCCCGGCGGAGCGGCCCTACAATGAGCAGTTCTTC. This gives the protein CASSPPAERPYNEQFF.

The chain recombines TRBV7-8 with TRBJ1-5; 12 bases line up with TRBD1. This CDR3 contains 15 residues. Trimming removed 4 bases from V and 7 bases from J; junction bases left unmatched: 5. Germline-derived CDR1 and CDR2 are SGHVS and FQNEAQ. DNA for the CDR3: TGTGCCAGCAGCTCGGGACAGGGGGCCTGGCAGCCCCAGCATTTT. Translating it yields CASSSGQGAWQPQHF.

The chain employs TRBV7-2 and TRBJ1-2, with D possibly TRBD1 on 6 matching bases. CDR3 length: 15 amino acids. The germline V gene encodes CDR1 SGHTA and CDR2 FQGNSA. Deletions cut 2 bases from V and 8 bases from J, with 18 bases between. The CDR3 DNA reads as TGTGCCAGCAGCTTAACCCCTCCAGGGGTAGAGGGCTACACCTTC. This sequence encodes CASSLTPPGVEGYTF. Together with reference TRBV7-2 and TRBJ1-2, the CDR3 gives the full variable domain: GAGVSQSPSNKVTEKGKDVELRCDPISGHTALYWYRQSLGQGLEFLIYFQGNSAPDKSGLPSDRFSAERTGGSVSTLTIQRTQQEDSAVYLCASSLTPPGVEGYTFGSGTRLTVV.

This chain joins TRBV9 and TRBJ1-1; unclear D gene. The ends were cut back, 0 bases at V and 7 bases at J, with 10 bases in the middle. Germline-derived CDR1 and CDR2 are SGDLS and YYNGEE. CDR3 length equals 13 residues. CDR3 residues: CASSVVGKDEAFF. The CDR3, as DNA: TGTGCCAGCAGCGTAGTCGGGAAAGATGAAGCTTTCTTT.

The rearrangement uses TRBV7-9 and TRBJ2-2; D uncertain. V lost 4 bases to trimming and J lost 2 bases, with 20 bases between them. Germline CDR1 and CDR2: SEHNR and FQNEAQ (reference sequence). This CDR3 has 18 residues. The CDR3: CASSSISSPGGNTGELFF. The CDR3 DNA follows: TGTGCCAGCAGCTCCATCTCCTCCCCGGGTGGAAACACCGGGGAGCTGTTTTTT.

The chain has TRBV29-1 and TRBJ1-1; D is possibly TRBD1 (5 bases). This CDR3 region has 12 residues. Germline-derived CDR1 and CDR2 are SQVTM and ANQGSEA. V lost 0 bases and J lost 10, with 12 bases in between. CDR3 amino acids: CSVEDYGGRAFF. As DNA, the CDR3 is TGCAGCGTTGAAGACTACGGGGGGAGAGCTTTCTTT. The full variable domain, in which reference TRBV29-1 and TRBJ1-1 provide the parts outside the CDR3, is SAVISQKPSRDICQRGTSLTIQCQVDSQVTMMFWYRQQPGQSLTLIATANQGSEATYESGFVIDKFPISRPNLTFSTLTVSNMSPEDSSIYLCSVEDYGGRAFFGQGTRLTVV.

The chain recombines TRBV28 with TRBJ2-2, with D perhaps TRBD2 (6 bases). Germline-derived CDR1 and CDR2 are MDHEN and SYDVKM. Trimming took 2 bases from V and 3 from J, leaving 13 bases between them. The CDR3 covers 16 residues. The CDR3 sequence: CASSLPRERDTGELFF. The CDR3 DNA reads TGTGCCAGCAGTTTACCCCGGGAGAGGGACACCGGGGAGCTGTTTTTT.

The CDR3 region has the DNA TGTGCCAGCAGGGACGAGGCCTACAATGAGCAGTTCTTC. Translating it yields CASRDEAYNEQFF. This chain uses TRBV25-1 with TRBJ2-1; unclear D gene. Trimming took off 6 bases at V and 2 bases at J, with 8 bases between the two ends. CDR3 length equals 13 residues. Per the germline V gene, CDR1 is MGHDK and CDR2 is SYGVNS.

V and J are TRBV28 and TRBJ2-2; D gene uncertain. CDR1 MDHEN and CDR2 SYDVKM come from the germline V gene. CDR3 length equals 14 residues. Trimming took off 3 bases at V and 7 bases at J, with 12 bases between the two ends. The CDR3 DNA reads TGTGCCAGCAGTTTGAACGAACCCCACGGGGAGCTGTTTTTT. This sequence encodes CASSLNEPHGELFF.

On this clone: The sample carries other DNA sequences with the same CDR3. The chain has TRBV27 and TRBJ1-1; 7 nucleotides agree with TRBD1. J lost 6 bases, V lost 6 bases, and 7 bases had no gene match. Looked up from germline, CDR1 is MNHEY and CDR2 is SMNVEV (reference sequence). The CDR3 has 13 amino acids. Here the CDR3 reads CASSVTGAAEAFF. In DNA form, the CDR3 reads TGTGCCAGCAGCGTTACAGGGGCCGCTGAAGCTTTCTTT.